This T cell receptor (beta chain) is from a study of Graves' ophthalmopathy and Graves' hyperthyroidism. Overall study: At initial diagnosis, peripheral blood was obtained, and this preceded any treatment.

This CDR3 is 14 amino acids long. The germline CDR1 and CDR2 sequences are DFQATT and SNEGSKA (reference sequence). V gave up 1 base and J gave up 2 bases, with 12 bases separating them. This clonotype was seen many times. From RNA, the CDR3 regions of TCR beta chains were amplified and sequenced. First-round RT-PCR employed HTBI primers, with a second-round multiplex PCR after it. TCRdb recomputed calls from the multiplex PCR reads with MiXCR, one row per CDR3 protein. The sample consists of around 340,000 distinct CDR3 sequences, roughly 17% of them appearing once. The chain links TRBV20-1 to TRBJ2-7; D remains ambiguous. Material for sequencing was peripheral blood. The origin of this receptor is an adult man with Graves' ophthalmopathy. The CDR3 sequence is CSARVPGITYEQYF. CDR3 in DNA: TGCAGTGCTAGAGTTCCAGGAATCACCTACGAGCAGTACTTC.